The sequence of this T cell receptor beta chain was determined in a study of human T cells and chemical hapten exposure. V was pared by 1 base and J by 4 bases, with 10 bases between. The CDR3 length is 14 residues. Germline CDR1 SQVTM, CDR2 ANQGSEA. The sample holds a few counts of this clonotype. Its antigen is currently unknown. Single cDNA molecules in the library carried unique molecular identifiers attached during preparation. TCRdb fed the RACE reads into MiXCR, producing one record per CDR3 protein. The sample lists about 54,000 distinct CDR3 sequences; 7.5% to 10% were seen once. The time point is: patch test 2, 6 weeks after DPC sensitization. Treatment noted: therapeutic diphenylcyclopropenone sensitization with weekly scalp DPC. General study findings and limits: More PT1 expanded TCRs went with higher patch test scores.

The sample here was whole blood, taken in connection with sensitization to the hapten diphenylcyclopropenone (DPC). The TCR was taken from a woman in her forties or fifties with alopecia areata. Some clones in this sample may be carry-over from other donors' samples. V gene TRBV29-1 combines with J gene TRBJ2-2; tentative D call: TRBD2 (6 bases). CDR3 protein: CSVEGQGGTGELFF. Here the CDR3 DNA reads TGCAGCGTTGAAGGGCAGGGAGGCACCGGGGAGCTGTTTTTT.